A selection of T cell receptor beta chains follows, all from one sample in a study of follicular helper T cells after annual influenza vaccination. Assay: immunoSEQ multiplex PCR; the TCRdb copy retains only in-frame clones and omits some. The data show fewer than 30,000 clones, 65% to 85% seen once. The material was CXCR5+ CD38- circulating T follicular helper cells from blood, obtained on the day of influenza vaccination. These receptors came from an adult who received the influenza vaccine. The CDR3 runs from the conserved cysteine through the conserved F or W. A D gene is named only where the DNA matches it firmly. Size tells how often a clone was seen (once, few, many) or the class of an expanded clone, and some rows leave it out.

TGTGCCAGCAGACCGACCGGGTCCCCTAGGAGCACAGATACGCAGTATTTT	CASRPTGSPRSTDTQYF	-	TRBV5-4	TRBJ2-3	-
TGTGCCAGCAGCTTAGACAGGGTCGGGCAGCCCCAGCATTTT	CASSLDRVGQPQHF	-	TRBV7-8	TRBJ1-5	-
TGTGCCAGTGCCCAATCTCAGGTCGATCAGCCCCAGCATTTT	CASAQSQVDQPQHF	-	TRBV19	TRBJ1-5	-
TGTGCCAGTAGTATAGGAGGGAAAGCCGGGGAGCTGTTTTTT	CASSIGGKAGELFF	-	TRBV19	TRBJ2-2	-
TGTGCCAGCACTGGACAGTCGTATGGCTACACCTTC	CASTGQSYGYTF	-	TRBV6-1	TRBJ1-2	-
TGTGCCAGCAGCTTAGCGGGGGGGATTTGGGATGAGCAGTTCTTC	CASSLAGGIWDEQFF	TRBD2	TRBV11-2	TRBJ2-1	-
TGTGCCAGCAGGGACAGTGGAAACACCATATATTTT	CASRDSGNTIYF	-	TRBV2	TRBJ1-3	once
TGTGCCAGCTGGGAGGTGAACACTGAAGCTTTCTTT	CASWEVNTEAFF	-	TRBV6-6	TRBJ1-1	few
TGTGCCAGCAGTTCTAGCGGGAGCTCCTACAATGAGCAGTTCTTC	CASSSSGSSYNEQFF	TRBD2	TRBV28	TRBJ2-1	-
TGCGCCAGCAGCCAGATGACAGCCTCCTACGAGCAGTACTTC	CASSQMTASYEQYF	-	TRBV5-1	TRBJ2-7	-
TGCGCCAGCAGCGTAGGACCAGGGGTCTCCTCTCCTGACGAGCAGTACTTC	CASSVGPGVSSPDEQYF	-	TRBV5-1	TRBJ2-7	-
TGTGCCAGCAGTAGACAGGGTGGGAGGTATGGCTACACCTTC	CASSRQGGRYGYTF	TRBD1	TRBV27	TRBJ1-2	-
TGTGCCTGGCGCCGGGGAGGTAACTATGGCTACACCTTC	CAWRRGGNYGYTF	-	TRBV30	TRBJ1-2	once
TGTGCCTGGCAACGGGGGAGCACATACGAGCAGTACTTC	CAWQRGSTYEQYF	-	TRBV30	TRBJ2-7	-
TGCGCCAGCAGCTTGGCGTATAGCGGGGGGGCAACAGATACGCAGTATTTT	CASSLAYSGGATDTQYF	TRBD2	TRBV5-1	TRBJ2-3	once
TGCAGCGTTGCCAGGATCACAGATACGCAGTATTTT	CSVARITDTQYF	-	TRBV29-1	TRBJ2-3	-
TGTGCCAGCAGTTCCCCGGGACAGGGGAATCAGCCCCAGCATTTT	CASSSPGQGNQPQHF	TRBD1	TRBV28	TRBJ1-5	-
TGCGCCAGCAGACCGGAGCGGGGTACAGATACGCAGTATTTT	CASRPERGTDTQYF	TRBD2	TRBV5-1	TRBJ2-3	-
TGCGCCAGCAGTGACCCGGGGGGGGCTGGGGCCAACGTCCTGACTTTC	CASSDPGGAGANVLTF	TRBD2	TRBV10-2	TRBJ2-6	-
TGTGCCTGGAGTTCGGGACAGGGAGAATCACCCCTCCACTTT	CAWSSGQGESPLHF	TRBD1	TRBV30	TRBJ1-6	once
TGTGCCAGCAGCTTAGGCCTGGGGGGGCGTCAAGAGACCCAGTACTTC	CASSLGLGGRQETQYF	-	TRBV7-9	TRBJ2-5	-
TGCGCCAGCAGCTTGCGAACAGGCTATGGCTACACCTTC	CASSLRTGYGYTF	-	TRBV5-1	TRBJ1-2	-
TGCAGCGTTTTGCGGGGGGCCACAGATACGCAGTATTTT	CSVLRGATDTQYF	TRBD2	TRBV29-1	TRBJ2-3	-
TGTGCCAGCAGTTTTGGACAGGGTAGAAATCAGCCCCAGCATTTT	CASSFGQGRNQPQHF	TRBD1	TRBV6-1	TRBJ1-5	-
TGTGCCAGCCTCCCGGGACTAGCAGTCTACGAGCAGTACTTC	CASLPGLAVYEQYF	TRBD2	TRBV28	TRBJ2-7	-
TGCGCCAGCAGCCCCTGCTATAGGACAGGCTACGACGAGGGCTTTTACGAGCAGTACTTC	CASSPCYRTGYDEGFYEQYF	TRBD1	TRBV23-1	TRBJ2-7	once
TGTGCCAGCAGTTCACAGGGGGCAGAGTCCTACAATGAGCAGTTCTTC	CASSSQGAESYNEQFF	TRBD1	TRBV6-5	TRBJ2-1	-
TGTGCCAGCAGCACCCCCCTAGCGGGGAAATACAATGAGCAGTTCTTC	CASSTPLAGKYNEQFF	TRBD2	TRBV7-8	TRBJ2-1	-
TGTGCCAGCAGCCCCCTCCGAGGCCCCCAGACTACCGATACGCAGTATTTT	CASSPLRGPQTTDTQYF	-	TRBV7-9	TRBJ2-3	-
TGTGCCAGCAGCGCCGGGACTAGCGGGAACTTGCCCTACGAGCAGTACTTC	CASSAGTSGNLPYEQYF	TRBD2	TRBV5-5	TRBJ2-7	few
TGTGCCAGCAAAACCGACAGGAGTGGCACTGAAGCTTTCTTT	CASKTDRSGTEAFF	-	TRBV2	TRBJ1-1	-
TGTGCCAGCTCATCCGCCTTTAGCGGGGAGAATGAGCAGTTCTTC	CASSSAFSGENEQFF	TRBD2	TRBV9	TRBJ2-1	few
TGTGCCAGCAGCTTGACTAGCGGGAACTCCTACGAGCAGTACTTC	CASSLTSGNSYEQYF	TRBD2	TRBV5-5	TRBJ2-7	-
TGTGCCATCGTTCAGGGAGATACGCAGTATTTT	CAIVQGDTQYF	-	TRBV27	TRBJ2-3	-
TGTGCCAGCAGCGGACAGACAGGGGCGTACGAGCAGTACTTC	CASSGQTGAYEQYF	TRBD1	TRBV7-8	TRBJ2-7	-
TGTGCCACCAGCAGAGATCTAGGACAGTCGGGCACAGATACGCAGTATTTT	CATSRDLGQSGTDTQYF	-	TRBV15	TRBJ2-3	-
TGTGCCAGCAGCAGGGACTATGGCTACACCTTC	CASSRDYGYTF	-	TRBV6-6	TRBJ1-2	-
TGCGTCAGCAGCTTGGGTTGGACTAGCGGGACCTATGAGCAGTTCTTC	CVSSLGWTSGTYEQFF	TRBD2	TRBV5-1	TRBJ2-1	-
TGTGCCAGCAGCCGGGACTATTCCTACGAGCAGTACTTC	CASSRDYSYEQYF	TRBD2	TRBV6-1	TRBJ2-7	-
TGTGCCAGCAGCAACGGGGGTAGGGGAAGGGACAATGAGCAGTTCTTC	CASSNGGRGRDNEQFF	-	TRBV9	TRBJ2-1	-
TGTGCCAGCAGCAAGACAGGGGACCAAGAGACCCAGTACTTC	CASSKTGDQETQYF	TRBD1	TRBV7-3	TRBJ2-5	-
TGTGCCAGCAGTGAAGAGAGAAGCGCCAAAAACATTCAGTACTTC	CASSEERSAKNIQYF	-	TRBV2	TRBJ2-4	-
TGCAGCGGATCTAACCAAGGAGAGGAACAGTTCTTC	CSGSNQGEEQFF	-	TRBV29-1	TRBJ2-1	-
TGTGCCAGCAGTGAATTACAGGGGGCTGGAAACACCATATATTTT	CASSELQGAGNTIYF	TRBD1	TRBV6-1	TRBJ1-3	-
TGTGCCAGTAGACCACGGGACAACCTCATGAACACTGAAGCTTTCTTT	CASRPRDNLMNTEAFF	-	TRBV19	TRBJ1-1	once
TGTGCCAGCAGCCCGCCGGGGGGCCGTAATTCACCCCTCCACTTT	CASSPPGGRNSPLHF	-	TRBV4-2	TRBJ1-6	-
TGTGCCACCAGCAGAGATCGCGGGGGCAGGGAGTTCTTC	CATSRDRGGREFF	-	TRBV15	TRBJ2-1	few
TGTGCCAGCCGGAGGACCGGGGAGCTGTTTTTT	CASRRTGELFF	-	TRBV19	TRBJ2-2	-
TGCGCCAGCAGCATCCGGTCGGCAGGGCCCACAGATACGCAGTATTTT	CASSIRSAGPTDTQYF	-	TRBV5-1	TRBJ2-3	-
TGTGCCAGCAGCCAGTCCGGGACAGGGGGCACCTACGAGCAGTACTTC	CASSQSGTGGTYEQYF	TRBD1	TRBV7-2	TRBJ2-7	-
TGTGCCAGCAGCTCGGAGGGACGGGACGGCTCCTACGAGCAGTACTTC	CASSSEGRDGSYEQYF	-	TRBV11-3	TRBJ2-7	-
TGTGCCAGTGAAGACAGGGGGCGCCTGGATGGCTACACCTTC	CASEDRGRLDGYTF	TRBD1	TRBV19	TRBJ1-2	-
TGTGCCAGCAGCCGGGACAGGGGAGAGACCCAGTACTTC	CASSRDRGETQYF	TRBD1	TRBV5-6	TRBJ2-5	-
TGTGCCAGCAGCCCGGGGGACAGGGGGTGGACTGAAGCTTTCTTT	CASSPGDRGWTEAFF	TRBD1	TRBV7-6	TRBJ1-1	-
TGTGCCAGCAGTTTACCAGGGTTTGACACCGGGGAGCTGTTTTTT	CASSLPGFDTGELFF	-	TRBV28	TRBJ2-2	-
TGTGCCAGCAGTGACGAAAGCGGGAGGGGGCCCTACGAGCAGTACTTC	CASSDESGRGPYEQYF	TRBD2	TRBV6-1	TRBJ2-7	few
TGTGCCAGCCGGCGGGCCAACACTGAAGCTTTCTTT	CASRRANTEAFF	-	TRBV27	TRBJ1-1	-
TGTGCCAGCAGCTTGGGAGGACAGGGGGACCCTGAAGCTTTCTTT	CASSLGGQGDPEAFF	TRBD1	TRBV5-6	TRBJ1-1	few
TGTGCCAGCAGCTCATTCCCGGGACAGGGCATCGAGCAGTACTTC	CASSSFPGQGIEQYF	TRBD1	TRBV7-2	TRBJ2-7	-
TGTGCCAGCAGCCCTACTCCGGGACTAGCGGGAGATTGGGGCACAGATACGCAGTATTTT	CASSPTPGLAGDWGTDTQYF	TRBD2	TRBV2	TRBJ2-3	-